What follows are 10 T cell receptor beta chains derived from one specimen sequenced in a study of human T cells and chemical hapten exposure. The time point denotes: pre-sensitization, week 0. Indicated treatment: therapeutic diphenylcyclopropenone sensitization with weekly scalp DPC. Using its own MiXCR run on the RACE reads, TCRdb lists one record per CDR3 protein. The table has roughly 110,000 distinct CDR3 sequences, roughly an eighth seen once; the top ten hold roughly 1.5%. This sample comprised whole blood, obtained in connection with sensitization to the hapten diphenylcyclopropenone (DPC). The receptors stem from a woman aged 45-59 years with alopecia areata. Some clones in this sample may be carry-over from other donors' samples.

The chain links TRBV12-3 or TRBV12-4 to TRBJ1-2, with TRBD1 as a possible D gene (5 bases). The CDR3 has 18 amino acids. The V gene lost 3 bases and the J gene lost 2 bases, with 22 bases spanning the gap. CDR3 coding DNA: TGTGCCAGCAGTTTCTTGGGTCGAGGACTATCAGGGAACTATGGCTACACCTTC. Translated, it gives CASSFLGRGLSGNYGYTF.

This clonotype showed up just a few times. V and J are TRBV6-5 and TRBJ1-2, with D possibly TRBD1 on 5 matching bases. Germline loops: CDR1 MNHEY, CDR2 SVGAGI. The CDR3 is made up of 14 amino acids. Trimming shortened V by 4 bases and J by 8 bases, and 17 bases separated the two germline ends. This CDR3 reads CASSSGYSGGGYTF. CDR3 nucleotide sequence: TGTGCCAGCAGTTCAGGGTACTCGGGAGGGGGCTACACCTTC.

The CDR3 protein is CASSLEPPGGDEKLFF. As DNA, the CDR3 is TGTGCCAGCAGCTTAGAACCCCCAGGGGGCGATGAAAAACTGTTTTTT. The chain recombines TRBV11-2 with TRBJ1-4, with TRBD1 matching 8 bases. The CDR3 runs 16 residues. J lost 6 bases, V lost 0 bases, and 6 bases had no gene match. From germline, CDR1 is SGHAT and CDR2 FQNNGV.

V and J are TRBV11-2 and TRBJ2-1, with a tentative D call TRBD1 (6 bases). CDR3 length equals 16 residues. From germline, CDR1 is SGHAT and CDR2 FQNNGV. The V and J ends lost 2 bases and 0 bases respectively, with 11 bases between them. CDR3 sequence reads: CASSLRDMSSYNEQFF. CDR3 DNA sequence: TGTGCCAGCAGCTTACGGGACATGAGCTCCTACAATGAGCAGTTCTTC.

This clonotype was detected only a few times. The chain is built from TRBV6-2 or TRBV6-3 and TRBJ1-1, with D unresolved. Between the trimmed V and J ends, which lost 2 bases and 0 bases, there was a span of 13 bases. There are 16 residues in the CDR3. CDR1 is MNHEY, CDR2 SVGEGT, per germline. CDR3 coding DNA: TGTGCCAGCAGTTACCCGCCCGGGCAGGTGAACACTGAAGCTTTCTTT. Protein: CASSYPPGQVNTEAFF.

This clonotype was detected a few times. V and J are TRBV5-4 and TRBJ2-5; tentatively, D is TRBD1 or TRBD2 (7 bases each). The CDR3 sequence is 14 residues long. Deletions cut 2 bases from V and 4 bases from J, with 12 bases between. CDR1 and CDR2 (germline): SGHNT, YYREEE (reference sequence). CDR3 protein: CASSFGRGRETQYF. The CDR3 region has the DNA TGTGCCAGCAGCTTTGGGAGGGGGCGAGAGACCCAGTACTTC.

This chain joins TRBV12-3 or TRBV12-4 and TRBJ2-3, with D perhaps TRBD2 (5 bases). Trimming removed 2 bases at V and 7 bases at J, with 16 bases between. This CDR3 is built from 15 residues. In DNA, the CDR3 is TGTGCCAGCAGTTTATCAGACCGGAGGCCGAATACGCAGTATTTT. Translating gives CASSLSDRRPNTQYF.

This clonotype appeared many times. The chain has TRBV6-5 and TRBJ2-3; 15 bases agree with TRBD2. The CDR3 contains 16 residues. V lost 6 bases, J lost 4 bases, and 5 bases stayed unmatched. The V gene's germline CDR1 is MNHEY and CDR2 SVGAGI. CDR3 residues: CASRTGLAGGADTQYF. Written as DNA, the CDR3 is TGTGCCAGCAGAACCGGACTAGCGGGGGGGGCAGATACGCAGTATTTT.

The CDR3 reads CASSFYSGTEETQYF. The CDR3 DNA is TGCGCCAGCAGCTTCTACTCCGGGACAGAAGAGACCCAGTACTTC. The chain has TRBV5-1 and TRBJ2-5, with 7 bases aligning to TRBD1. CDR1 is SGHRS, CDR2 YFSETQ, per germline. The trim removed 2 bases at V and 3 bases at J, leaving 7 bases unmatched. CDR3 length: 15 amino acids.

In this sample, this clonotype turned up many times. The chain carries TRBV4-1 and TRBJ2-1, with D tentatively TRBD2 (6 bases). The CDR3 consists of 16 residues. The V and J ends lost 1 base and 0 bases respectively, with 10 bases between them. Germline-derived CDR1 and CDR2 are MGHRA and YSYEKL. The CDR3 DNA is TGCGCCAGCAGCCAAGCCAGCGGGCTCTCCTACAATGAGCAGTTCTTC. It encodes CASSQASGLSYNEQFF.